This T cell receptor (beta chain) was identified during a study of blood T cell repertoires in COVID-19. Study overall: The United States, Italy and Spain supplied acute and convalescent COVID-19 samples. Sources were T cells, B-cell-depleted T cells, or PBMCs; the material itself was cDNA or gDNA.

The length of the CDR3 is 19 residues. Trimming shortened V by 1 base and J by 0 bases, and 22 bases separated the two germline ends. Germline CDR1 is MDHEN and CDR2 is SYDVKM. Data came from immunoSEQ multiplex PCR; TCRdb stores just in-frame clones and leaves some out. The sample has 90,000 to 120,000 clones, roughly 90% seen once; the top ten hold around 5.7%. The chain employs TRBV28 and TRBJ2-7; a weak D match, TRBD2 (6 bases). The source material was peripheral blood. This TCR came from a man between 65 and 80 years old with acute or convalescent COVID-19. CDR3 amino acids: CASSLFYSTGLILSYEQYF. DNA of the CDR3: TGTGCCAGCAGTTTATTCTATTCCACAGGACTAATTCTCTCCTACGAGCAGTACTTC.